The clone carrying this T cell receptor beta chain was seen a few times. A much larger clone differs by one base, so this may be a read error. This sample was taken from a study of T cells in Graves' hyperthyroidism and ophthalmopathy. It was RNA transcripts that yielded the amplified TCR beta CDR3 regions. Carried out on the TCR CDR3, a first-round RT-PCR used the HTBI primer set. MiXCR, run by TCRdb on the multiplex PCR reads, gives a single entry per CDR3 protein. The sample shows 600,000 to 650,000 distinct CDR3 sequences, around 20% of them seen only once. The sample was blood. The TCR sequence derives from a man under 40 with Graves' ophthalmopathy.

CDR3 amino acids: CASSVRYRGNEQFF. For the CDR3, the DNA is TGTGCCAGCAGTGTCCGGTACAGGGGCAATGAGCAGTTCTTC. V usage is TRBV2 and J usage is TRBJ2-1, with TRBD1 identical over 7 bases. CDR1 is SNHLY and CDR2 is FYNNEI in the germline V gene. This CDR3 contains 14 residues. V was pared by 4 bases and J by 6 bases, with 6 bases of the junction left unmatched. Using reference TRBV2 and TRBJ2-1 for the parts outside the CDR3, the full variable domain is EPEVTQTPSHQVTQMGQEVILRCVPISNHLYFYWYRQILGQKVEFLVSFYNNEISEKSEIFDDQFSVERPDGSNFTLKIRSTKLEDSAMYFCASSVRYRGNEQFFGPGTRLTVL.